This paragraph covers one TCR beta chain sequence. Germline values: CDR1 SNHLY, CDR2 FYNNEI. The V and J ends lost 6 bases and 0 bases respectively, with 12 bases between them. The CDR3 contains 14 residues. The data were obtained in a study of identifying expanded T cells in peripheral blood. This table comes from immunoSEQ multiplex PCR, and its TCRdb copy is limited to in-frame clones, with some not included. The sample lists about 91,000 clones, approximately 89% seen once, with over 3% in the top ten. The receptor was isolated from a person aged 18-69 years in good health. Source material: blood. This chain uses TRBV2 with TRBJ2-7, with D hard to call. CDR3 residues: CASRLTESSYEQYF. The CDR3 region has the DNA TGTGCCAGCAGGCTAACAGAGAGCTCCTACGAGCAGTACTTC.